A single sample is the source of the 22 T cell receptor beta chains below, sequenced in a study of blood T cell repertoires in COVID-19. Only in-frame clones appear in the TCRdb table, and some are missing; sequencing was by immunoSEQ multiplex PCR. The table records some 58,000 clones, around 90% of them present only once. The sequenced material came from peripheral blood. These receptors originate from a man between 50 and 59 years old with active COVID-19.

V gene TRBV24-1 combines with J gene TRBJ1-2; D may be TRBD1 (5 bases). The CDR3 is 14 residues long. Germline values: CDR1 KGHDR, CDR2 SFDVKD. V was trimmed by 3 bases and J by 4 bases, leaving 11 bases between them. The DNA of the CDR3 is TGTGCCACCAGTGATGTCAGACAGCTCTATGGCTACACCTTC. As protein: CATSDVRQLYGYTF.

V is TRBV18 and J is TRBJ1-2; D gene unclear. CDR1 KGHSH and CDR2 LQKENI come from the germline V gene. V was trimmed by 6 bases and J by 2 bases, leaving 7 bases between them. The CDR3 contains 12 residues. The CDR3 nucleotides read TGTGCCAGCTCCCTTATGAACTATGGCTACACCTTC. Translation: CASSLMNYGYTF.

The chain uses TRBV7-9 and TRBJ2-7, with 7 bases matching TRBD1. The trim removed 5 bases at V and 1 base at J, leaving 5 bases unmatched. Germline V CDR1 and CDR2: SEHNR, FQNEAQ (reference sequence). The CDR3 loop spans 14 amino acids. CDR3 DNA sequence: TGTGCCAGCAGCCGCGAGGGACAGTCCTACGAGCAGTACTTC. This sequence encodes CASSREGQSYEQYF.

V usage is TRBV28 and J usage is TRBJ1-1; D unresolved. The V and J ends lost 1 base and 3 bases respectively, with 12 bases between them. The CDR3 has 15 residues. Germline V gives CDR1 MDHEN, CDR2 SYDVKM. The CDR3 DNA sequence: TGTGCCAGCAGTTTATATCCCAGCGGGGACACTGAAGCTTTCTTT. Residues: CASSLYPSGDTEAFF.

The rearrangement links TRBV5-1 to TRBJ2-1; maybe TRBD2 (5 bases). V dropped 0 bases and J dropped 1 base, with 11 bases sitting between them. The CDR3 loop spans 16 amino acids. Germline lookup yields CDR1 SGHRS and CDR2 YFSETQ. This chain's CDR3 is CASSLASSLSYNEQFF. The CDR3, as DNA: TGCGCCAGCAGCTTGGCCTCTAGCCTGTCCTACAATGAGCAGTTCTTC.

The chain joins TRBV7-9 to TRBJ1-2; 8 bases match TRBD1. CDR3 length equals 15 residues. Per the germline V gene, CDR1 is SEHNR and CDR2 is FQNEAQ (reference sequence). The J segment lost 2 bases and the V segment lost 4 bases, leaving 6 bases of the junction unmatched. For the CDR3, the DNA is TGTGCCAGCAGCTCTACAGGGGGGTGGAACTATGGCTACACCTTC. Protein product: CASSSTGGWNYGYTF.

The rearrangement links TRBV5-5 to TRBJ2-5; 7 nucleotides match TRBD2. Trimming cost V 2 bases and J 5 bases; bases outside gene matches: 3. The germline CDR1 and CDR2 sequences are SGHKS and YYEKEE (reference sequence). CDR3 size: 13 residues. The CDR3 loop is CASSFGGGETQYF. The CDR3 DNA reads as TGTGCCAGCAGCTTTGGGGGAGGGGAGACCCAGTACTTC.

CDR3 in amino acids: CASSFLNIQYF. The CDR3 DNA reads TGTGCCAGCAGTTTCCTAAACATTCAGTACTTC. V usage is TRBV6-5 and J usage is TRBJ2-4; the D is unclear. Germline CDR1 and CDR2: MNHEY and SVGAGI. The length of the CDR3 is 11 residues. V lost 4 bases and J 6 bases, leaving 4 bases between the germline ends.

The genes are TRBV7-2 and TRBJ2-5; tentatively, D is TRBD1 (6 bases). Trimming took off 1 base at V and 1 base at J, with 7 bases between the two ends. Looked up from germline, CDR1 is SGHTA and CDR2 is FQGNSA. CDR3 length: 14 amino acids. CDR3 protein: CASSLGQAQETQYF. The CDR3 coding sequence is TGTGCCAGCAGCTTAGGACAGGCCCAAGAGACCCAGTACTTC.

J is TRBJ1-2 and V is TRBV6-5, with 9 bases matching TRBD1. The CDR3 contains 15 residues. Germline loops: CDR1 MNHEY, CDR2 SVGAGI. The V gene end was trimmed by 7 bases and the J gene end by 5 bases; junction bases not matched to a gene: 11. In nucleotides, the CDR3 is TGTGCCAGCACCCACGCCCGGACAGGGGAATATGGCTACACCTTC. Its translation: CASTHARTGEYGYTF.

In this sample, this clone turned up a few times. The V call is TRBV6-5, the J call TRBJ1-1; possibly TRBD1 for D (5 bases). The CDR3 totals 16 residues. Germline assignment: CDR1 MNHEY and CDR2 SVGAGI. The V and J ends lost 2 bases and 8 bases respectively, with 21 bases between them. The CDR3 DNA is TGTGCCAGCAGTTACCTGTCGTTAAAGGGCTGGGGCGAAGCTTTCTTT. Translating it yields CASSYLSLKGWGEAFF.

The CDR3 loop reads CASSLTGGNTEAFF. The CDR3 nucleotides are TGTGCCAGCAGCTTAACAGGGGGCAACACTGAAGCTTTCTTT. The chain carries TRBV7-3 and TRBJ1-1, with 7 bases that match TRBD1. This CDR3 is built from 14 residues. V lost 0 bases, J lost 2 bases, and 0 bases stayed unmatched. The germline CDR1 and CDR2 sequences are SGHTA and FQGTGA. The full variable domain, rest sourced from reference TRBV7-3 and TRBJ1-1, is GAGVSQTPSNKVTEKGKYVELRCDPISGHTALYWYRQSLGQGPEFLIYFQGTGAADDSGLPNDRFFAVRPEGSVSTLKIQRTERGDSAVYLCASSLTGGNTEAFFGQGTRLTVV.

The rearrangement links TRBV5-5 to TRBJ2-7; TRBD2 matches 8 bases. Per the germline V gene, CDR1 is SGHKS and CDR2 is YYEKEE (reference sequence). The CDR3 totals 16 residues. V was pared by 0 bases and J by 1 base, with 6 bases of the junction left unmatched. This CDR3 is CASSLAYSGGSYEQYF. The CDR3 nucleotides read TGTGCCAGCAGCTTGGCCTACAGCGGGGGTTCCTACGAGCAGTACTTC.

The chain combines TRBV28 with TRBJ2-7, with 10 bases that match TRBD2. With 3 bases clipped from V and 5 bases from J, the junction kept 7 bases outside the gene matches. The CDR3 totals 15 residues. The germline gives CDR1 MDHEN, CDR2 SYDVKM. For the CDR3, the DNA is TGTGCCAGCAGTTTGTCGGGACTAGCGCGGCACGAGCAGTACTTC. Translated: CASSLSGLARHEQYF.

The chain is built from TRBV28 and TRBJ1-2; D is possibly TRBD1 (6 bases). CDR3 length: 14 amino acids. Trimming pared 5 bases from V and 4 bases from J, leaving 14 bases between. Per germline, CDR1 MDHEN and CDR2 SYDVKM. The CDR3 region is CASSPTPTGYGYTF. CDR3 sequence (DNA): TGTGCCAGCAGTCCCACCCCGACAGGCTATGGCTACACCTTC.

This clone was detected a few times. V and J are TRBV19 and TRBJ1-1; a possible D gene is TRBD1 (6 bases). CDR1 is LNHDA and CDR2 is SQIVND in the germline V gene (reference sequence). The CDR3 runs to 13 residues. Trimming shortened V by 6 bases and J by 3 bases, and 11 bases separated the two germline ends. DNA for the CDR3: TGTGCCAGTAGGGTCTACAGGGACACTGAAGCTTTCTTT. The encoded protein is CASRVYRDTEAFF. The complete variable domain, with remaining parts taken from reference TRBV19 and TRBJ1-1, reads DGGITQSPKYLFRKEGQNVTLSCEQNLNHDAMYWYRQDPGQGLRLIYYSQIVNDFQKGDIAEGYSVSREKKESFPLTVTSAQKNPTAFYLCASRVYRDTEAFFGQGTRLTVV.

The chain joins TRBV19 to TRBJ1-1, with D perhaps matching TRBD1 (6 bases). Germline CDR1 and CDR2: LNHDA and SQIVND (reference sequence). This CDR3 has 14 amino acids. Between the trimmed V and J ends, which lost 7 bases and 3 bases, there was a span of 15 bases. CDR3 bases: TGTGCCAGTACCACAGGGCCAGGGGACACTGAAGCTTTCTTT. Translated: CASTTGPGDTEAFF.

The rearrangement joins TRBV30 to TRBJ1-2; 9 nucleotides align to TRBD1. Unmatched junction bases numbered 4, after V lost 5 bases and J lost 3 bases. CDR3 length: 13 residues. Germline-derived CDR1 and CDR2 are GTSNPN and SVGIG (reference sequence). The CDR3, as DNA: TGTGCCTGGGGGACAGGGTTTGACTATGGCTACACCTTC. This encodes CAWGTGFDYGYTF.

In regard to this clone: The same CDR3 is also encoded by other DNA sequences in this sample. The V gene is TRBV9, the J gene TRBJ2-2, with unresolved D. The V gene lost 0 bases and the J gene lost 2 bases, with 8 bases spanning the gap. From germline, CDR1 is SGDLS and CDR2 YYNGEE. This CDR3 spans 15 amino acids. CDR3 DNA sequence: TGTGCCAGCAGCGTAGGCGACACTAACACCGGGGAGCTGTTTTTT. As protein: CASSVGDTNTGELFF.

This clone appeared a single time. The genes are TRBV27 and TRBJ1-2, with 9 bases matching TRBD1. The CDR3 has 14 amino acids. Germline assignment: CDR1 MNHEY and CDR2 SMNVEV (reference sequence). Trimming took 4 bases from V and 8 from J; bases not matched to a gene: 8. CDR3 coding DNA: TGTGCCAGCAGTTCCCGGGACAGGGTATGGGGCTACACCTTC. Translation: CASSSRDRVWGYTF.

The chain joins TRBV7-6 to TRBJ1-6, with unresolved D. Between the trimmed V and J ends, which lost 4 bases and 6 bases, there was a span of 16 bases. The germline gives CDR1 SGHVS, CDR2 FNYEAQ. CDR3 length: 16 amino acids. CDR3 in amino acids: CASSSEPPTLNSPLHF. The CDR3, as DNA: TGTGCCAGCAGCTCCGAACCCCCGACTCTTAATTCACCCCTCCACTTT. The full variable domain, in which reference TRBV7-6 and TRBJ1-6 provide the parts outside the CDR3, is GAGVSQSPRYKVTKRGQDVALRCDPISGHVSLYWYRQALGQGPEFLTYFNYEAQQDKSGLPNDRFSAERPEGSISTLTIQRTEQRDSAMYRCASSSEPPTLNSPLHFGNGTRLTVT.

About this clone: Germline and junction disagree at one end, which may indicate a read error. The rearrangement links TRBV24-1 to TRBJ2-1; D is unresolved. CDR1 KGHDR and CDR2 SFDVKD come from the germline V gene. There are 15 residues in the CDR3. The CDR3 sequence: CATSNLQSSYNEQFF. DNA of the CDR3: TGTGCCACCAGTAATTTACAGAGCTCCTACAATGAGCAGTTCTTC.